This T cell receptor (beta chain) was recovered during a study of cytomegalovirus exposure and HLA in healthy donors. Study-wide results and limits: Researchers reported in a later analysis that a missense DCLRE1C variant was tied to TCR beta V- and J-gene trimming. Among TCR beta chains, those listed as cytomegalovirus-associated numbered 164. A prior analysis recorded that most TCR beta V segments were productive about 87% or about 30% of the time.

About this clone itself: Antigen specificity is unknown.

With 60 Vbeta and 13 Jbeta primers, the PCR was carried out. The protocol was immunoSEQ multiplex PCR, while the TCRdb copy is restricted to in-frame clones and leaves out a portion. The table includes 150,000 to 200,000 clones, roughly 8.7% detected once. The sample consisted of PBMCs. This receptor was identified in a woman in her twenties or thirties in good health and CMV-seropositive.

The CDR3 loop reads CASSESPRLEQYF. CDR3 DNA sequence: TGCGCCAGCAGTGAGTCCCCTCGTCTCGAGCAGTACTTC. The chain is built from TRBV10-1 and TRBJ2-7; no clear D. Trimming shortened V by 0 bases and J by 6 bases, and 9 bases separated the two germline ends. The CDR3 runs 13 residues. CDR1 is WNHNN and CDR2 is SYGVQD in the germline V gene (reference sequence).